This T cell receptor beta chain is from a study of T cells in localized non-small cell lung cancer. Whole-study results and caveats: Heterogeneity remains possible because sequencing was limited to only one tumor region.

Sequenced by immunoSEQ multiplex PCR; TCRdb stores in-frame clones only, minus some. The table records 70,000 to 100,000 clones, about nine tenths of them present only once. This clone was detected only once. Its specificity is not known. Germline V gives CDR1 SGHNT, CDR2 YYREEE (reference sequence). With V trimmed by 4 bases and J by 9 bases, 15 bases remained unmatched. The CDR3 length is 16 residues. The source is a woman aged 35-70 years with stage II squamous cell lung carcinoma. The V call is TRBV5-4, the J call TRBJ2-1; 8 positions match TRBD2. The input for sequencing was PBMCs, taken before any cancer treatment. CDR3: CASSTGGVVGGVEQFF. The DNA of the CDR3 is TGTGCCAGCAGCACCGGGGGGGTAGTCGGCGGGGTTGAGCAGTTCTTC.